The text below deals with one TCR beta chain. Its antigen is undetermined. This record comes from a study of T cell responses to AZD1222 COVID-19 vaccine. Broader study findings: Most donors were white British, females outnumbered males, and clonal diversity was possibly underestimated.

V lost 6 bases, J lost 7 bases, and 18 bases lay in between. Germline V lookup: CDR1 LNHDA, CDR2 SQIVND (reference sequence). This CDR3 has 14 residues. The data were produced by immunoSEQ multiplex PCR, yet TCRdb's version contains in-frame clones alone and is incomplete. The repertoire includes some 150,000 clones, roughly 91% of them detected once, and less than 2% sits in the top ten. The sequencing here drew on peripheral blood, taken 28 days after the second AZD1222 dose. The chain carries TRBV19 and TRBJ1-1, with D unresolved. The sequence was obtained from an adult who received the AZD1222 COVID-19 vaccine. The CDR3 sequence: CASSPRRQGIEAFF. The CDR3 nucleotides read TGTGCCAGTAGCCCCAGGCGACAAGGGATTGAAGCTTTCTTT.